The 22 T cell receptor beta chains listed next were all sequenced from one sample in a study of cytomegalovirus exposure and HLA in healthy donors. It was with 60 Vbeta and 13 Jbeta primers that the PCR ran. Produced via immunoSEQ multiplex PCR; TCRdb's table is partial and in-frame only. The table records about 180,000 clones, approximately 80% of them present only once. The sample comprised PBMCs. The receptors were gathered from a girl aged 5-17 years in good health and CMV-seropositive.

V usage is TRBV5-1 and J usage is TRBJ2-1, with 7 bases aligning to TRBD2. The V and J ends lost 1 base and 7 bases, in that order; junction bases with no gene match: 8. The germline CDR1 and CDR2 sequences are SGHRS and YFSETQ. The CDR3 runs 15 residues. Here the CDR3 DNA reads TGCGCCAGCAGCTTGACGGGAGGTCCCTCAAATGAGCAGTTCTTC. As protein: CASSLTGGPSNEQFF. The complete variable domain, with remaining parts taken from reference TRBV5-1 and TRBJ2-1, reads KAGVTQTPRYLIKTRGQQVTLSCSPISGHRSVSWYQQTPGQGLQFLFEYFSETQRNKGNFPGRFSGRQFSNSRSEMNVSTLELGDSALYLCASSLTGGPSNEQFFGPGTRLTVL.

The chain combines TRBV25-1 with TRBJ2-1, with D tentatively TRBD1 (6 bases). Per germline, CDR1 MGHDK and CDR2 SYGVNS. The germline V and J ends were trimmed by 5 bases and 2 bases, with 13 bases remaining between them. The CDR3 is made up of 15 amino acids. The CDR3 nucleotides read TGTGCCAGCAGTAACCGGGACATGACCTACAATGAGCAGTTCTTC. Protein product: CASSNRDMTYNEQFF.

CDR3 bases: TGTGCCAGCAGCTTAGGCCTCGGGGCGGGAGATGAGCAGTTCTTC. Its translation: CASSLGLGAGDEQFF. The chain employs TRBV13 and TRBJ2-1, with 7 bases fitting TRBD2. CDR1 and CDR2 from the germline V gene are PRHDT and FYEKMQ (reference sequence). The CDR3 length is 15 residues. The ends lost 0 bases at V and 8 bases at J; junction bases unmatched: 7.

V usage is TRBV27 and J usage is TRBJ1-3, with 9 bases that match TRBD1. The CDR3 extends over 18 amino acids. Germline lookup yields CDR1 MNHEY and CDR2 SMNVEV (reference sequence). V lost 8 bases to trimming and J lost 0 bases; unmatched junction nucleotides: 14. The CDR3 DNA reads as TGTGCCAGCGCCCCCGGGACAGGGATTTTCACCTCTGGAAACACCATATATTTT. This sequence encodes CASAPGTGIFTSGNTIYF.

The CDR3 nucleotides are TGTGCCAGCAGTTTATCCGGGACAGGGGGCAGGTACGAGCAGTACTTC. This gives the protein CASSLSGTGGRYEQYF. This chain connects TRBV6-6 to TRBJ2-7; 12 positions agree with TRBD1. The CDR3 is 16 amino acids. The J segment lost 4 bases and the V segment lost 4 bases, leaving 8 bases of the junction unmatched. The germline V gene encodes CDR1 MNHNY and CDR2 SVGAGI (reference sequence).

The V call is TRBV30, the J call TRBJ1-2; 7 nucleotides align to TRBD1. The trim removed 4 bases at V and 4 bases at J, leaving 6 bases unmatched. Germline V gene sequence: CDR1 GTSNPN, CDR2 SVGIG (reference sequence). The CDR3 runs 13 residues. CDR3 in DNA: TGTGCCTGGAAAAGGGGGCTGGGCTATGGCTACACCTTC. Translating gives CAWKRGLGYGYTF.

This chain links TRBV4-1 with TRBJ1-2; perhaps TRBD1 as D (5 bases). The germline CDR1 and CDR2 sequences are MGHRA and YSYEKL. Trimming shortened V by 2 bases and J by 0 bases, and 16 bases separated the two germline ends. The CDR3 covers 17 residues. The CDR3 nucleotides read TGCGCCAGCAGCCAATTCTCGGGGGTAGTATCTAACTATGGCTACACCTTC. It yields the protein CASSQFSGVVSNYGYTF.

The chain is built from TRBV5-4 and TRBJ2-2; 8 nucleotides agree with TRBD1. Germline V gene lookup returns CDR1 SGHNT and CDR2 YYREEE (reference sequence). V lost 6 bases, J lost 2 bases, and 12 bases stayed unmatched. The CDR3 sequence is 17 residues long. The CDR3 DNA reads TGTGCCAGCAAAAGGAAAGACAGGGGTACAAACACCGGGGAGCTGTTTTTT. Translating gives CASKRKDRGTNTGELFF.

The chain employs TRBV7-9 and TRBJ1-1; perhaps TRBD1 as D (5 bases). The CDR3 totals 15 residues. Germline V CDR1 and CDR2: SEHNR, FQNEAQ (reference sequence). Trimming removed 0 bases from V and 7 bases from J, with 15 bases in between. The CDR3 DNA follows: TGTGCCAGCAGCTTAGCAGGGGCGCGTATGGATGAAGCTTTCTTT. Translated, it gives CASSLAGARMDEAFF.

The V and J genes are TRBV5-1 and TRBJ1-1; D gene unclear. The CDR3 has 17 amino acids. Germline-derived CDR1 and CDR2 are SGHRS and YFSETQ. V gave up 1 base and J gave up 1 base, with 17 bases separating them. DNA for the CDR3: TGCGCCAGCAGCTTGCCGCGGAGTGGAGGGTGGAACACTGAAGCTTTCTTT. As protein: CASSLPRSGGWNTEAFF.

This clone has only a few counts. The chain has TRBV6-5 and TRBJ2-7, with D tentatively TRBD2 (5 bases). The length of the CDR3 is 15 residues. Trimming removed 0 bases from V and 2 bases from J, with 11 bases in between. The germline V gene encodes CDR1 MNHEY and CDR2 SVGAGI. In nucleotides, the CDR3 is TGTGCCAGCAGTTACTCGACGGGGAACCCCTACGAGCAGTACTTC. It translates to CASSYSTGNPYEQYF.

The chain joins TRBV5-4 to TRBJ2-3, with TRBD2 identical over 7 bases. The V segment lost 4 bases and the J segment 2 bases; nucleotides outside the gene matches: 13. The CDR3 totals 17 residues. From germline, CDR1 is SGHNT and CDR2 YYREEE (reference sequence). The CDR3 region is CASSRTPSGASTDTQYF. CDR3 nucleotide sequence: TGTGCCAGCAGCCGCACTCCTAGCGGAGCTTCCACAGATACGCAGTATTTT.

This chain connects TRBV6-1 to TRBJ2-7, with 11 bases aligning to TRBD2. Germline trimming cut 1 base from V and 4 bases from J; bases unmatched to any gene: 6. Germline V gene data show CDR1 as MNHNS and CDR2 as SASEGT. This CDR3 has 16 residues. As DNA, the CDR3 is TGTGCCAGCAGTGAAGTCGGACTAGCGGGTGGGTACGAGCAGTACTTC. Protein: CASSEVGLAGGYEQYF.

This chain uses TRBV7-6 with TRBJ2-2, with D possibly being TRBD2 (7 bases). Trimming took 1 base from V and 4 from J, leaving 13 bases between them. There are 16 residues in the CDR3. Germline V gene lookup returns CDR1 SGHVS and CDR2 FNYEAQ. The CDR3 coding sequence is TGTGCCAGCAGCTTAGAAGGGGGGGCCGGCACCGGGGAGCTGTTTTTT. It encodes CASSLEGGAGTGELFF.

The CDR3 protein is CASSLESSAYEQYF. CDR3 sequence (DNA): TGTGCCAGCAGCTTGGAGTCCAGCGCCTACGAGCAGTACTTC. The V gene is TRBV5-4, the J gene TRBJ2-7; D gene uncertain. Germline loops: CDR1 SGHNT, CDR2 YYREEE (reference sequence). V shed 0 bases and J shed 2 bases, with 9 bases lying between them. CDR3 length equals 14 residues.

This clone occurred once. The chain recombines TRBV4-2 with TRBJ2-7, with unresolved D. There are 12 residues in the CDR3. V was cut by 0 bases and J by 4 bases, with 4 bases left in between. The germline V gene encodes CDR1 LGHNA and CDR2 YNFKEQ. This chain's CDR3 is CASSQDPYEQYF. The CDR3 nucleotides read TGTGCCAGCAGCCAAGATCCATACGAGCAGTACTTC.

With regard to this clone: This specimen includes other DNA sequences encoding the same CDR3. The J gene is TRBJ1-2, the V gene TRBV6-5, with D possibly matching TRBD1 (6 bases). This CDR3 has 13 amino acids. Deletions cut 5 bases from V and 4 bases from J, with 11 bases between. Per the germline V gene, CDR1 is MNHEY and CDR2 is SVGAGI. The CDR3 protein is CASSRGGGYGYTF. The CDR3 region has the DNA TGTGCCAGCAGTCGGGGGGGCGGCTATGGCTACACCTTC.

The rearrangement joins TRBV7-8 to TRBJ2-5; no definite D call. The V and J ends lost 4 bases and 4 bases respectively, with 4 bases between them. CDR1 SGHVS and CDR2 FQNEAQ come from the germline V gene. CDR3 length: 11 residues. The CDR3 DNA sequence: TGTGCCAGCAGCTCCCGAGAGACCCAGTACTTC. Translated: CASSSRETQYF. The variable domain in full, with the rest retrieved from reference TRBV7-8 and TRBJ2-5, is GAGVSQSPRYKVAKRGQDVALRCDPISGHVSLFWYQQALGQGPEFLTYFQNEAQLDKSGLPSDRFFAERPEGSVSTLKIQRTQQEDSAVYLCASSSRETQYFGPGTRLLVL.

The rearrangement links TRBV7-2 to TRBJ2-7, with 10 bases that match TRBD2. Germline V gene data show CDR1 as SGHTA and CDR2 as FQGNSA. Germline trimming cut 5 bases from V and 7 bases from J; bases unmatched to any gene: 14. The CDR3 loop spans 16 amino acids. CDR3 bases: TGTGCCAGCAGCACCGGACTAGCGGAGCCCCCTAGGGAGCAGTACTTC. Amino acids: CASSTGLAEPPREQYF.

The genes are TRBV6-1 and TRBJ1-2; tentatively, D is TRBD1 (5 bases). The CDR3 spans 18 residues. The ends were cut back, 2 bases at V and 4 bases at J, with 23 bases in the middle. Germline assignment: CDR1 MNHNS and CDR2 SASEGT. DNA for the CDR3: TGTGCCAGCAGTGAAATACTCCGACAGAGCCGCTTCTCCTATGGCTACACCTTC. Translated: CASSEILRQSRFSYGYTF.

The rearrangement links TRBV19 to TRBJ1-2, with 10 positions matching TRBD1. Germline trimming cut 5 bases from V and 7 bases from J; bases unmatched to any gene: 7. The length of the CDR3 is 14 residues. Per germline, CDR1 LNHDA and CDR2 SQIVND (reference sequence). The CDR3, as DNA: TGTGCCAGTAGTGCGGGGACAGGGGATCCTGGCTACACCTTC. Amino acids: CASSAGTGDPGYTF.

CDR3 region: CASSLFWDTFTGELFF. Written as DNA, the CDR3 is TGTGCCAGCAGTTTATTTTGGGACACCTTCACCGGGGAGCTGTTTTTT. The rearrangement uses TRBV27 and TRBJ2-2, with D tentatively TRBD1 (6 bases). Germline V lookup: CDR1 MNHEY, CDR2 SMNVEV (reference sequence). This CDR3 is 16 amino acids long. V lost 1 base, J lost 4 bases, and 13 bases lay in between.